The 30 T cell receptor beta chains below come from one sample, sequenced in a study of blood T cell repertoires in COVID-19. Data came from immunoSEQ multiplex PCR; TCRdb stores just in-frame clones and leaves some out. Among 180,000 or so clones listed, 76% were seen once. The sequenced sample was peripheral blood. The receptors come from a woman in her fifties or sixties with active or convalescent COVID-19.

The chain carries TRBV7-2 and TRBJ2-7; 9 bases fit TRBD2. Germline-derived CDR1 and CDR2 are SGHTA and FQGNSA. The CDR3 totals 15 residues. V shed 1 base and J 4 bases; nucleotides not matched to a gene: 5. CDR3: CASSLVAGVDYEQYF. For the CDR3, the DNA is TGTGCCAGCAGCTTAGTAGCGGGGGTTGATTACGAGCAGTACTTC.

The genes are TRBV19 and TRBJ2-2; 8 bases agree with TRBD1. The CDR3 runs 16 residues. CDR1 and CDR2 (germline): LNHDA, SQIVND (reference sequence). Unmatched junction bases numbered 7, after V lost 5 bases and J lost 2 bases. CDR3 sequence reads: CASSGRTGTNTGELFF. In DNA, the CDR3 is TGTGCCAGTAGTGGTCGGACAGGGACAAACACCGGGGAGCTGTTTTTT.

This chain links TRBV3-1 (or the pseudogene TRBV3-2) with TRBJ1-1; D is undetermined. The germline V gene encodes CDR1 LGHDT and CDR2 YNNKEL (reference sequence). The CDR3 extends over 15 amino acids. Trimming took 1 base from V and 3 from J, leaving 12 bases between them. The CDR3 DNA follows: TGTGCCAGCAGCCAAGTTCCGGGTCTTTACACTGAAGCTTTCTTT. As protein: CASSQVPGLYTEAFF.

This clone is a singleton in its sample. The chain combines TRBV6-6 with TRBJ2-1, with TRBD2 as a possible D gene (5 bases). The V and J ends lost 0 bases and 0 bases respectively, with 9 bases between them. The CDR3 extends over 16 amino acids. CDR1 and CDR2 from the germline V gene are MNHNY and SVGAGI (reference sequence). The CDR3 sequence is CASSYSEGSSYNEQFF. The CDR3 nucleotides read TGTGCCAGCAGTTACTCCGAGGGTAGCTCCTACAATGAGCAGTTCTTC.

The V and J genes are TRBV5-4 and TRBJ2-1; 9 positions agree with TRBD2. Germline-derived CDR1 and CDR2 are SGHNT and YYREEE (reference sequence). V trimming: 3 bases; J trimming: 8 bases; junction bases outside the gene matches: 9. The CDR3 extends over 15 amino acids. The CDR3 DNA reads TGTGCCAGCAGCTGGGGGACTAGCCCGAAGGATGAGCAGTTCTTC. It codes for CASSWGTSPKDEQFF.

The genes are TRBV24-1 and TRBJ2-1; weak D call: TRBD2 (6 bases). Trimming cost V 0 bases and J 1 base, with 9 bases left between them. There are 16 residues in the CDR3. Per the germline V gene, CDR1 is KGHDR and CDR2 is SFDVKD. The CDR3 region has the DNA TGTGCCACCAGTGATTTGAGGGCGGGGTCCTACAATGAGCAGTTCTTC. It encodes CATSDLRAGSYNEQFF.

The V call is TRBV6-5, the J call TRBJ1-1; D is undetermined. Germline CDR1 is MNHEY and CDR2 is SVGAGI. The CDR3 length is 15 residues. Trimming took 0 bases from V and 4 from J, leaving 12 bases between them. CDR3 protein: CASSYSGEARTEAFF. CDR3 DNA: TGTGCCAGCAGTTACTCCGGGGAGGCTCGCACTGAAGCTTTCTTT.

This clone was detected a few times. The rearrangement uses TRBV7-3 and TRBJ2-1; D is possibly TRBD2 (6 bases). Germline V gives CDR1 SGHTA, CDR2 FQGTGA. This CDR3 region has 15 residues. Trimming pared 2 bases from V and 3 bases from J, leaving 11 bases between. The CDR3 DNA reads TGTGCCAGCAGCTTAGCGGGGATTGGCTACAATGAGCAGTTCTTC. It translates to CASSLAGIGYNEQFF.

The J gene is TRBJ1-1, the V gene TRBV5-6, with D perhaps TRBD1 (5 bases). Between the trimmed V and J ends, which lost 0 bases and 11 bases, there was a span of 8 bases. The CDR3 has 11 amino acids. Germline CDR1 reads SGHDT; CDR2 reads YYEEEE. DNA of the CDR3: TGTGCCAGCAGCTTGGGACCAGGGGCTTTCTTT. Residues: CASSLGPGAFF. The whole variable domain, filled in from reference TRBV5-6 and TRBJ1-1, reads DAGVTQSPTHLIKTRGQQVTLRCSPKSGHDTVSWYQQALGQGPQFIFQYYEEEERQRGNFPDRFSGHQFPNYSSELNVNALLLGDSALYLCASSLGPGAFFGQGTRLTVV.

The sample holds a few counts of this clone. J is TRBJ2-3 and V is TRBV5-1, with TRBD2 matching 8 bases. This CDR3 has 15 amino acids. The germline gives CDR1 SGHRS, CDR2 YFSETQ. The J segment lost 2 bases and the V segment lost 1 base, leaving 3 bases of the junction unmatched. The CDR3 spells CASSLSSGHTDTQYF. CDR3 nucleotides: TGCGCCAGCAGCTTGTCTAGCGGGCACACAGATACGCAGTATTTT.

The chain is built from TRBV2 and TRBJ1-4; D ambiguous. This CDR3 comprises 15 residues. The germline CDR1 and CDR2 sequences are SNHLY and FYNNEI. V was trimmed by 4 bases and J by 3 bases, leaving 12 bases between them. CDR3 region: CASSGDQAANEKLFF. CDR3 sequence (DNA): TGTGCCAGCAGTGGCGACCAAGCGGCTAATGAAAAACTGTTTTTT.

V and J are TRBV20-1 and TRBJ2-1; D remains ambiguous. In germline, CDR1 is DFQATT, CDR2 SNEGSKA (reference sequence). Trimming stripped 6 bases from V and 5 bases from J, with 8 bases between. The CDR3 spans 11 residues. The CDR3 reads CSASLNNEQFF. The CDR3 bases are TGCAGTGCCTCACTAAACAATGAGCAGTTCTTC.

V usage is TRBV5-1 and J usage is TRBJ2-5; D might be TRBD2 (7 bases). Germline V CDR1 and CDR2: SGHRS, YFSETQ. Trimming pared 3 bases from V and 0 bases from J, leaving 15 bases between. The CDR3 is 16 residues long. The CDR3 nucleotides read TGCGCCAGCAGCTCCCCCCTGGGGGGGCACCAAGAGACCCAGTACTTC. It is translated as CASSSPLGGHQETQYF.

This clone was recorded at least ten times. This sequence joins TRBV4-3 and TRBJ1-2; 8 bases agree with TRBD1. Trimming removed 0 bases from V and 3 bases from J; junction bases left unmatched: 6. The length of the CDR3 is 16 residues. From germline, CDR1 is LGHNA and CDR2 YSLEER. CDR3 DNA: TGCGCCAGCAGCCAAGAGCAGGGGGCGGCGTACTATGGCTACACCTTC. This codes for CASSQEQGAAYYGYTF.

The CDR3 reads CASSYTSAKLGELFF. CDR3 coding DNA: TGTGCCAGCAGTTACACTAGCGCTAAATTAGGGGAGCTGTTTTTT. This chain links TRBV6-2 or TRBV6-3 with TRBJ2-2, with 7 positions matching TRBD2. The CDR3 length is 15 residues. The germline gives CDR1 MNHEY, CDR2 SVGEGT. V lost 2 bases and J lost 8; bases outside the gene matches: 8.

A single count supports this clone. The chain joins TRBV12-3 or TRBV12-4 to TRBJ1-6; no reliable D call. The CDR3 totals 13 residues. Trimming pared 3 bases from V and 10 bases from J, leaving 10 bases between. CDR3 DNA: TGTGCCAGCAGTTTGCAGGCAGGATCACCCCTCCACTTT. This sequence encodes CASSLQAGSPLHF.

The V and J genes are TRBV7-9 and TRBJ2-2, with TRBD2 matching over 10 bases. The V gene end was trimmed by 5 bases and the J gene end by 4 bases; junction bases not matched to a gene: 7. Germline lookup yields CDR1 SEHNR and CDR2 FQNEAQ (reference sequence). This CDR3 spans 16 amino acids. CDR3 sequence reads: CASSRGLAASTGELFF. CDR3 DNA sequence: TGTGCCAGCAGCCGTGGACTAGCGGCTAGCACCGGGGAGCTGTTTTTT.

J is TRBJ2-1 and V is TRBV20-1; 11 nucleotides agree with TRBD2. Unmatched junction bases numbered 7, after V lost 3 bases and J lost 3 bases. This CDR3 has 16 residues. Germline V lookup: CDR1 DFQATT, CDR2 SNEGSKA (reference sequence). The CDR3, as DNA: TGCAGTGCTAGTGAACCTAGCGGGGGGTTCTACAATGAGCAGTTCTTC. Translating it yields CSASEPSGGFYNEQFF.

The count of this clone is one. The chain uses TRBV6-5 and TRBJ2-1; D is ambiguous. V was pared by 2 bases and J by 7 bases, with 9 bases between. Germline V gene sequence: CDR1 MNHEY, CDR2 SVGAGI. The CDR3 has 13 residues. The CDR3 region is CASSYTEVNEQFF. The DNA for the CDR3 is TGTGCCAGCAGTTACACCGAGGTTAATGAGCAGTTCTTC.

The chain joins TRBV24-1 to TRBJ1-5; D possibly corresponds to TRBD1 (5 bases). This CDR3 region has 17 residues. The V and J ends lost 4 bases and 2 bases respectively, with 17 bases between them. The germline CDR1 and CDR2 sequences are KGHDR and SFDVKD. The CDR3 DNA follows: TGTGCCACCAGTGACCGTCACTCCGACAGCCGCAATCAGCCCCAGCATTTT. This sequence encodes CATSDRHSDSRNQPQHF.

The chain carries TRBV7-9 and TRBJ2-3, with 8 nucleotides matching TRBD1. This CDR3 spans 15 amino acids. Trimming at V came to 3 bases and at J to 2 bases, leaving 4 bases not matched to a gene. CDR1 and CDR2 (germline): SEHNR, FQNEAQ (reference sequence). The DNA for the CDR3 is TGTGCCAGCAGCTTCCGACAGGGGTCCACAGATACGCAGTATTTT. It encodes CASSFRQGSTDTQYF.

This chain joins TRBV7-2 and TRBJ1-5; 8 positions agree with TRBD1. The CDR3 is 14 amino acids. CDR1 is SGHTA, CDR2 FQGNSA, per germline. The ends lost 5 bases at V and 4 bases at J; junction bases unmatched: 4. The CDR3 DNA sequence: TGTGCCAGCAGCCAGGACAGGGTTAATCAGCCCCAGCATTTT. Its translation is CASSQDRVNQPQHF.

The chain is built from TRBV12-3 or TRBV12-4 and TRBJ1-2; TRBD1 matches at 7 bases. The trim removed 1 base at V and 8 bases at J, leaving 4 bases unmatched. The CDR3 has 13 residues. The CDR3 loop is CASSLGQGGGYTF. Here the CDR3 DNA reads TGTGCCAGCAGTTTAGGACAGGGTGGAGGCTACACCTTC.

This clone was picked up a small number of times. The V and J genes are TRBV9 and TRBJ1-2, with D hard to call. Trimming left V 2 bases short and J 0 bases short, with 14 bases between. This CDR3 has 16 amino acids. Germline CDR1 and CDR2: SGDLS and YYNGEE. Here the CDR3 DNA reads TGTGCCAGCAGCGTTGGACTGATTCGAGCTAACTATGGCTACACCTTC. It codes for CASSVGLIRANYGYTF.

This clone has just a few counts. V and J are TRBV3-1 (or the pseudogene TRBV3-2) and TRBJ2-5; D gene unclear. The V end was cut by 2 bases, the J end by 0 bases, with 4 bases between. Germline-derived CDR1 and CDR2 are LGHDT and YNNKEL (reference sequence). The CDR3 consists of 13 residues. This CDR3 reads CASSQLNQETQYF. As DNA, the CDR3 is TGTGCCAGCAGCCAACTAAACCAAGAGACCCAGTACTTC.

The rearrangement uses TRBV4-1 and TRBJ1-1; possibly TRBD1 for D (6 bases). Germline V gene data show CDR1 as MGHRA and CDR2 as YSYEKL. This CDR3 spans 15 amino acids. Trimming took off 0 bases at V and 0 bases at J, with 8 bases between the two ends. CDR3 in DNA: TGCGCCAGCAGCCAAGATCACAGGGTGAACACTGAAGCTTTCTTT. Its translation is CASSQDHRVNTEAFF.

The V call is TRBV4-2, the J call TRBJ1-2; D remains unclear. V was clipped by 3 bases and J by 7 bases, with 24 bases between them. There are 17 residues in the CDR3. In germline, CDR1 is LGHNA, CDR2 YNFKEQ. CDR3 sequence: CASSQDGPGILGGGYTF. The CDR3 region has the DNA TGTGCCAGCAGCCAGGATGGCCCCGGGATCCTGGGAGGTGGCTACACCTTC.

The V gene is TRBV18, the J gene TRBJ2-7; tentative D call: TRBD1 (5 bases). The CDR3 has 14 residues. Germline values: CDR1 KGHSH, CDR2 LQKENI. V shed 0 bases and J shed 2 bases, with 8 bases lying between them. CDR3 amino acids: CASSPPSRAYEQYF. CDR3 bases: TGTGCCAGCTCACCACCCAGCAGGGCCTACGAGCAGTACTTC. Drawing the rest from reference TRBV18 and TRBJ2-7, the complete variable domain is NAGVMQNPRHLVRRRGQEARLRCSPMKGHSHVYWYRQLPEEGLKFMVYLQKENIIDESGMPKERFSAEFPKEGPSILRIQQVVRGDSAAYFCASSPPSRAYEQYFGPGTRLTVT.

The chain is built from TRBV13 and TRBJ1-6, with D perhaps TRBD1 (6 bases). The CDR3 runs 14 residues. The V gene lost 5 bases and the J gene lost 5 bases, with 10 bases spanning the gap. Germline V gene sequence: CDR1 PRHDT, CDR2 FYEKMQ (reference sequence). CDR3 DNA: TGTGCCAGCAGCCCAGAGGGGGATAATTCACCCCTCCACTTT. It codes for CASSPEGDNSPLHF.

V and J are TRBV6-2 or TRBV6-3 and TRBJ2-5, with 12 bases fitting TRBD2. Germline V lookup: CDR1 MNHEY, CDR2 SVGEGT. V lost 5 bases and J lost 1; bases outside the gene matches: 5. The CDR3 is 16 amino acids. The CDR3 DNA reads TGTGCCAGCAGTCTCGGACTAGCGGGGCTCCAAGAGACCCAGTACTTC. Translated, it gives CASSLGLAGLQETQYF.